Presented here are 5 T cell receptor beta chains from one specimen sequenced in a study of shared clonotypes between healthy human individuals. This table comes from immunoSEQ multiplex PCR, and its TCRdb copy is limited to in-frame clones, with some not included. This table has 2,500,000 or so clones, 80% to 95% appearing once. The sequenced sample consisted of naive CD4+ T cells from PBMCs. The sample's subset: CD45RA+ positively selected. All receptors derive from a young man in good health. Some clones in this sample may be carry-over from other donors' samples.

This chain links TRBV28 with TRBJ1-2; D gene uncertain. Germline CDR1 MDHEN, CDR2 SYDVKM. The V and J ends lost 4 bases and 8 bases respectively, with 8 bases between them. The CDR3 is 11 residues long. This chain's CDR3 is CASSWVGGYTF. The DNA for the CDR3 is TGTGCCAGCAGTTGGGTGGGCGGCTACACCTTC.

The V call is TRBV5-1, the J call TRBJ2-1, with TRBD2 identical over 10 bases. V gave up 9 bases and J gave up 1 base; unmatched junction bases: 7. The CDR3 has 15 amino acids. CDR1 is SGHRS, CDR2 YFSETQ, per germline. CDR3 in amino acids: CATSQREGSYNEQFF. Written as DNA, the CDR3 is TGCGCCACCTCACAGCGGGAGGGGTCCTACAATGAGCAGTTCTTC. Together with reference TRBV5-1 and TRBJ2-1, the CDR3 gives the full variable domain: KAGVTQTPRYLIKTRGQQVTLSCSPISGHRSVSWYQQTPGQGLQFLFEYFSETQRNKGNFPGRFSGRQFSNSRSEMNVSTLELGDSALYLCATSQREGSYNEQFFGPGTRLTVL.

The rearrangement joins TRBV11-1 to TRBJ1-1; the D is unclear. The CDR3 has 15 amino acids. Germline CDR1 reads SGHAT; CDR2 reads FQDESV (reference sequence). V was cut by 5 bases and J by 0 bases, with 13 bases left in between. The CDR3 bases are TGTGCCAGCAGCCCGGGAGTCGCAATGAACACTGAAGCTTTCTTT. This codes for CASSPGVAMNTEAFF.

The V gene is TRBV5-3, the J gene TRBJ1-5; 7 nucleotides line up with TRBD1. TRBV5-3 is classed as an ORF, of uncertain function. The CDR3 contains 17 residues. After removal of 4 bases from V and 3 bases from J, the junction contained 13 bases not matched to a gene. CDR3 sequence reads: CARSLAHGDRDNQPQHF. The CDR3 DNA reads as TGTGCCAGAAGCCTTGCACACGGAGACAGGGACAATCAGCCCCAGCATTTT.

This CDR3 is CASSERQVITGNTIYF. For the CDR3, the DNA is TGTGCCAGCAGCGAAAGACAGGTCATTACGGGAAACACCATATATTTT. The chain uses TRBV9 and TRBJ1-3; tentatively, D is TRBD1 (6 bases). V lost 3 bases and J lost 4, with 17 bases in between. The CDR3 is 16 residues long. Germline CDR1 is SGDLS and CDR2 is YYNGEE.